This T cell receptor (beta chain) was recorded in a study of blood T cell repertoires in COVID-19. Study background: From the United States, Italy and Spain came samples of acute and convalescent COVID-19. PBMCs, B-cell-depleted T cells, or T cells were the source of the cDNA or gDNA that made up the material.

There are many counts of this clone. Per the original data handling: Estimates of nucleated cell counts were drawn from the amplification of reference gene primers. TCRdb's table, derived via immunoSEQ multiplex PCR, lists solely in-frame clones and lacks some. V, J and clone size are taken as reported in that table, and D and trimming were inferred from the DNA itself. Among about 40,000 clones listed, around 90% were seen once. The CDR3 extends over 17 amino acids. Germline V gene sequence: CDR1 MNHEY, CDR2 SMNVEV (reference sequence). V shed 3 bases, J shed 6 bases, and the junction held 12 bases outside the gene matches.

The genes are TRBV27 and TRBJ2-3; 10 bases align to TRBD1. The sample was peripheral blood. This sequence was found in a man aged 45-65 years with active COVID-19. For the CDR3, the DNA is TGTGCCAGCAGTTTTTATAGGACAGGGGGAATCCGGGATACGCAGTATTTT. This codes for CASSFYRTGGIRDTQYF.